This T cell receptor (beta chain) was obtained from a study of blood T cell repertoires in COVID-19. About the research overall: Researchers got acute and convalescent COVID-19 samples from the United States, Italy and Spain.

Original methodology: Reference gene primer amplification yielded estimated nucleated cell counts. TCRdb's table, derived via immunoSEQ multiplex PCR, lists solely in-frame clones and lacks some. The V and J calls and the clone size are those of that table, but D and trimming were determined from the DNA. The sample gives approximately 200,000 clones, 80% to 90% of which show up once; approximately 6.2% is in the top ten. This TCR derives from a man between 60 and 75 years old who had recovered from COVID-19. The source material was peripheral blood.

The chain's CDR3 is CASSSPTGYEQYF. Written as DNA, the CDR3 is TGTGCCAGCAGCTCCCCGACTGGCTACGAGCAGTACTTC. The rearrangement joins TRBV7-2 to TRBJ2-7; D not certain. In germline, CDR1 is SGHTA, CDR2 FQGNSA. V was pared by 4 bases and J by 3 bases, with 10 bases between. The CDR3 length is 13 residues.